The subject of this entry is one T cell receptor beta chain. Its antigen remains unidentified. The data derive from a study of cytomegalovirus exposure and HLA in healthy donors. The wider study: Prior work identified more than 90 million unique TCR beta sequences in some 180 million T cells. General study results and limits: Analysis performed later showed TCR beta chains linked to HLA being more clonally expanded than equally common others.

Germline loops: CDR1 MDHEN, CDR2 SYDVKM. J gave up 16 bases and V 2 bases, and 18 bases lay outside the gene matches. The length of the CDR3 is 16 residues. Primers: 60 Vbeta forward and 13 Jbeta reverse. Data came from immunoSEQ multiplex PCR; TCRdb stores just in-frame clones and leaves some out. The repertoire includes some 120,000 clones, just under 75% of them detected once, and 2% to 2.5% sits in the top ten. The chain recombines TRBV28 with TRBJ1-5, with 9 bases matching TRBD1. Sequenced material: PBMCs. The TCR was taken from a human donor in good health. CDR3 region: CASSLSLALGDRVTHF. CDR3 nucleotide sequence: TGTGCCAGCAGTTTAAGCCTAGCCCTGGGGGACAGGGTTACTCATTTT.